This T cell receptor (beta chain) was profiled in a study of shared clonotypes between healthy human individuals. General study points: It was expected that sequencing depth would affect clonotype sharing among donors.

V was cut by 2 bases and J by 4 bases, with 8 bases left in between. CDR1 is MNHEY, CDR2 SMNVEV, per germline (reference sequence). The CDR3 runs 13 residues. The data were produced by immunoSEQ multiplex PCR, yet TCRdb's version contains in-frame clones alone and is incomplete. The sample has some 2,500,000 clones; 85% to 95% are singletons. Worth noting for this clone: As yet, its antigen is unknown. The sample has other DNA sequences that encode this CDR3 too.

V and J are TRBV27 and TRBJ1-2; possibly TRBD1 for D (6 bases). The sample was naive CD4+ T cells from PBMCs. Specified subset: CD45RA+ positively selected. The TCR originated in a man aged 18-30 years in good health. Some clones in this sample may be carry-over from other donors' samples. The CDR3 DNA reads TGTGCCAGCAGTTTAAAAGGGGGCTATGGCTACACCTTC. Translation: CASSLKGGYGYTF.